The rows below give T cell receptor beta chains drawn from one sample of a study of T cell repertoires in cytomegalovirus infection. One entry per CDR3 protein results from TCRdb running MiXCR on the reads. The sample carries over 100,000 distinct CDR3 sequences, about 9.5% recorded once. No cognate antigen is known for these TCRs. What was sequenced was PBMCs, sequenced either directly or after in vitro stimulation (not recorded which). These receptors came from a human donor in good health (CMV status not recorded). Some clones in this sample may be carry-over from other donors' samples. The CDR3 runs from the conserved cysteine through the conserved F or W. Fields, in order: V gene, J gene, clone size, D gene, CDR3 protein, CDR3 DNA. The D gene is left open where the match is weak. Expanded clones are given a class, and other clones once, few, many or no size at all.

>TRBV29-1|TRBJ1-2|-|-
CSVEEARYGYTF
TGCAGCGTTGAAGAAGCGCGGTATGGCTACACCTTC
>TRBV7-2|TRBJ1-1|many|TRBD1
CASSLGTGSTEAFF
TGTGCCAGCAGCTTAGGGACAGGGAGCACTGAAGCTTTCTTT
>TRBV7-9|TRBJ2-1|-|TRBD2
CASSPGTSGNSYNEQFF
TGTGCCAGCAGCCCCGGGACTAGCGGGAACTCCTACAATGAGCAGTTCTTC
>TRBV7-7|TRBJ2-2|many|TRBD1
CASSTGTGVSGELFF
TGTGCCAGCAGCACCGGGACAGGGGTCTCCGGGGAGCTGTTTTTT
>TRBV24-1|TRBJ2-7|few|TRBD1
CATSETGTGRYEQYF
TGTGCCACCAGTGAAACCGGGACAGGGCGGTACGAGCAGTACTTC
>TRBV5-6|TRBJ2-5|many|-
CASSPSWGDIKRETQYF
TGTGCCAGCAGCCCATCGTGGGGGGACATTAAAAGAGAGACCCAGTACTTC
>TRBV6-2/TRBV6-3|TRBJ1-2|many|-
CASRTFRPGAVYGYTF
TGTGCCAGCAGAACCTTCCGTCCAGGGGCGGTCTATGGCTACACCTTC
>TRBV11-2|TRBJ1-2|few|-
CASSLDSRSGYTF
TGTGCCAGCAGCCTGGATAGCCGGTCGGGCTACACCTTC
>TRBV28|TRBJ2-7|many|-
CASSLGRSVDEQYF
TGTGCCAGCAGTCTCGGCAGGTCGGTGGACGAGCAGTACTTC
>TRBV7-6|TRBJ2-1|many|TRBD2
CASSARLAGEVREQFF
TGTGCCAGCAGCGCCCGACTAGCGGGAGAGGTTCGTGAGCAGTTCTTC
>TRBV7-3|TRBJ1-1|many|TRBD1
CASSPGTVNTEAFF
TGTGCCAGCAGTCCCGGGACAGTGAACACTGAAGCTTTCTTT
>TRBV28|TRBJ1-4|-|-
CASTSGPSGKLFF
TGTGCCAGCACATCCGGTCCATCAGGAAAACTGTTTTTT
>TRBV6-2/TRBV6-3|TRBJ2-3|few|-
CASSLSEPDTQYF
TGTGCCAGCAGTTTGTCGGAGCCAGATACGCAGTATTTT
>TRBV6-2/TRBV6-3|TRBJ2-7|few|-
CASSRDGSYEQYF
TGTGCCAGCAGCCGAGATGGGTCCTACGAGCAGTACTTC
>TRBV15|TRBJ2-5|-|TRBD1
CATSNGQGIQETQYF
TGTGCCACCAGCAACGGACAGGGAATCCAAGAGACCCAGTACTTC
>TRBV11-2|TRBJ2-7|many|TRBD1
CASRIPGQGAREQYF
TGTGCCAGCCGCATTCCGGGACAGGGGGCACGGGAGCAGTACTTC
>TRBV2|TRBJ2-1|-|-
CASSLIAGERNEQFF
TGTGCCAGCAGTTTGATTGCTGGAGAGAGGAATGAGCAGTTCTTC
>TRBV6-2/TRBV6-3|TRBJ2-7|-|TRBD1
CASRPTGTGNEQYF
TGTGCCAGCAGACCGACAGGGACGGGGAACGAGCAGTACTTC
>TRBV7-3|TRBJ2-3|many|-
CASSLTPVGVTDTQYF
TGTGCCAGCAGCTTAACTCCGGTTGGGGTCACAGATACGCAGTATTTT
>TRBV10-1|TRBJ2-3|-|TRBD2
CASSDPGTSGTGDTQYF
TGCGCCAGCAGTGATCCCGGGACTAGCGGGACGGGAGATACGCAGTATTTT
>TRBV4-3|TRBJ2-1|many|TRBD1
CASSLQQGYEQFF
TGCGCCAGCAGCCTCCAACAGGGGTATGAGCAGTTCTTC
>TRBV6-5|TRBJ2-7|-|TRBD2
CASRVVAGPGYEQYF
TGTGCCAGCAGGGTTGTAGCGGGACCTGGGTACGAGCAGTACTTC
>TRBV15|TRBJ1-1|few|TRBD1
CATSRGDRAEAFF
TGTGCCACCAGCAGGGGGGACAGGGCTGAAGCTTTCTTT
>TRBV7-2|TRBJ1-6|many|TRBD1
CASSMRTGLSSYNSPLHF
TGTGCCAGCAGCATGAGGACAGGCCTAAGCTCCTATAATTCACCCCTCCACTTT
>TRBV4-2|TRBJ2-5|-|TRBD2
CASSQGEGGGAETQYF
TGTGCCAGCAGCCAAGGGGAGGGCGGAGGGGCGGAGACCCAGTACTTC
>TRBV24-1|TRBJ2-1|few|TRBD2
CATSGIAGGENEQFF
TGTGCCACCTCTGGGATAGCGGGAGGAGAGAATGAGCAGTTCTTC
>TRBV19|TRBJ1-1|few|TRBD1
CASRSDRGRGTEAFF
TGTGCCAGTAGATCGGACAGGGGGCGCGGAACTGAAGCTTTCTTT
>TRBV4-1|TRBJ1-4|many|-
CASSHPGADILFF
TGCGCCAGCAGCCACCCTGGGGCCGACATTCTGTTTTTT
>TRBV7-6|TRBJ2-3|many|TRBD2
CASSHPLAGGPDTQYF
TGTGCCAGCAGCCACCCCCTAGCGGGAGGGCCAGATACGCAGTATTTT
>TRBV5-6|TRBJ2-3|few|-
CASSLWRDQNTDTQYF
TGTGCCAGCAGCTTGTGGCGGGACCAAAACACAGATACGCAGTATTTT
>TRBV7-9|TRBJ1-1|many|TRBD1
CASSLLGGGGGTEAFF
TGTGCCAGCAGCTTATTAGGAGGGGGCGGTGGCACTGAAGCTTTCTTT
>TRBV24-1|TRBJ2-3|few|TRBD1
CATSDWGQGSEDTQYF
TGTGCCACCAGTGATTGGGGACAGGGGTCGGAAGATACGCAGTATTTT
>TRBV10-3|TRBJ1-2|few|-
CAISEGTSGYGYTF
TGTGCCATCAGTGAGGGGACATCAGGATATGGCTACACCTTC
>TRBV12-3/TRBV12-4|TRBJ1-5|-|TRBD1
CASSAGTGAHGPQHF
TGTGCCAGCAGTGCAGGGACAGGGGCCCATGGGCCCCAGCATTTT
>TRBV27|TRBJ2-3|-|-
CASSLRKGYTDTQYF
TGTGCCAGCAGTCTTCGGAAGGGGTACACAGATACGCAGTATTTT
>TRBV5-4|TRBJ1-2|many|-
CASSLTGPRNYGYTF
TGTGCCAGCAGCCTTACGGGACCTAGAAACTATGGCTACACCTTC
>TRBV7-9|TRBJ2-3|-|-
CASSPPVGGAPDTQYF
TGTGCCAGCAGCCCCCCAGTCGGGGGAGCCCCAGATACGCAGTATTTT
>TRBV6-6|TRBJ2-4|few|TRBD2
CASSSGTRLAKNIQYF
TGTGCCAGCAGTTCCGGGACTAGACTAGCCAAAAACATTCAGTACTTC
>TRBV27|TRBJ2-3|many|-
CASSLLGSSTDTQYF
TGTGCCAGCAGTTTATTGGGATCTAGCACAGATACGCAGTATTTT
>TRBV7-9|TRBJ1-2|many|-
CASSPPRQTLNYGYTF
TGTGCCAGCAGCCCACCTCGGCAGACGTTAAACTATGGCTACACCTTC
>TRBV4-1|TRBJ1-4|few|-
CASSPPRTEPTNEKLFF
TGCGCCAGCAGCCCTCCAAGGACAGAGCCGACTAATGAAAAACTGTTTTTT
>TRBV6-2/TRBV6-3|TRBJ2-2|-|-
CASSYYGSAGELFF
TGTGCCAGCAGTTACTATGGGTCTGCCGGGGAGCTGTTTTTT
>TRBV12-3/TRBV12-4|TRBJ1-5|many|-
CASSLEGAGNQPQHF
TGTGCCAGCAGTTTAGAGGGAGCAGGCAATCAGCCCCAGCATTTT
>TRBV4-3|TRBJ2-1|-|TRBD2
CASSQPGLVSYNEQFF
TGCGCCAGCAGCCAACCGGGACTAGTATCCTACAATGAGCAGTTCTTC
>TRBV7-2|TRBJ2-3|many|-
CASSLTAPTDTQYF
TGTGCCAGCAGCTTAACAGCCCCCACAGATACGCAGTATTTT
>TRBV7-9|TRBJ2-3|-|TRBD1
CARSLEPGQGSTDTQYF
TGTGCCAGAAGCTTAGAACCGGGACAGGGGTCCACAGATACGCAGTATTTT
>TRBV7-2|TRBJ1-2|many|-
CASSLARPGLTYGYTF
TGTGCCAGCAGCTTAGCAAGGCCCGGGTTAACGTATGGCTACACCTTC
>TRBV5-4|TRBJ1-1|-|-
CASSPAGGALNTEAFF
TGTGCCAGCAGCCCGGCGGGCGGGGCACTCAACACTGAAGCTTTCTTT
>TRBV27|TRBJ2-3|many|TRBD2
CATGRGISPDTQYF
TGTGCCACCGGGAGGGGTATAAGCCCAGATACGCAGTATTTT
>TRBV7-2|TRBJ1-2|many|-
CASSSRDTAGYTF
TGTGCCAGCAGCTCCCGGGACACTGCAGGCTACACCTTC